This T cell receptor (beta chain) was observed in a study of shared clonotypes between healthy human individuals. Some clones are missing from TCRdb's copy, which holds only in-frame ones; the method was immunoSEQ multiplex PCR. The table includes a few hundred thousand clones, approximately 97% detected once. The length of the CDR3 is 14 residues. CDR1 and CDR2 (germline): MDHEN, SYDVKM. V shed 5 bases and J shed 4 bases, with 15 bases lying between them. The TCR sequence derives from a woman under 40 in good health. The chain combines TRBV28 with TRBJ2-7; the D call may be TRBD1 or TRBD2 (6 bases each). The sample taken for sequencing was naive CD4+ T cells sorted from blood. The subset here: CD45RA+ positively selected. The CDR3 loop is CASSGDMEGYEQYF. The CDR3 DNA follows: TGTGCCAGCAGTGGGGACATGGAGGGATACGAGCAGTACTTC.